This TCR beta chain was observed in a study of CD8 T cells in ankylosing spondylitis. Study-wide results and limits: A TCR beta motif of under 10 highly homologous variants appeared characteristic of ankylosing spondylitis blood. Both synovial fluid and blood in reactive arthritis had previously been reported to carry some motif variants. Matched ankylosing spondylitis synovial fluid reportedly showed significant enrichment of disease-linked clones. Disease-linked clones were CD8+ and relatively rare in peripheral blood.

With respect to this clonotype: Its antigen is not known.

CDR1 DFQATT and CDR2 SNEGSKA come from the germline V gene (reference sequence). Trimming cost V 0 bases and J 4 bases; bases outside gene matches: 14. The CDR3 has 18 residues. The TCR beta libraries were generated through quantitative 5'-RACE incorporating molecular barcodes. TCRdb itself ran the 5' RACE reads through MiXCR, one entry per CDR3 protein. The top ten hold roughly 1% of the sample, which has 350,000 to 450,000 distinct CDR3 sequences, roughly 25% seen once. The V call is TRBV20-1, the J call TRBJ2-1; TRBD2 matches 8 bases. The specimen was blood, either unsorted or a sorted T cell fraction (not recorded which). The clonotype was recovered from a male donor with ankylosing spondylitis. The CDR3 region has the DNA TGCAGTGCTAGAGACCCCGGCGCCGGCCGCGGGAGGTACAATGAGCAGTTCTTC. It translates to CSARDPGAGRGRYNEQFF.